This T cell receptor (beta chain) is drawn from a study of blood T cell repertoires in COVID-19. Assay used: immunoSEQ multiplex PCR; TCRdb lists only in-frame clones, some missing. The table lists around 330,000 clones, around nine tenths of them singletons, with 9.5% in the top ten. V lost 8 bases, J lost 5 bases, and 14 bases lay in between. The V gene's germline CDR1 is KGHDR and CDR2 SFDVKD. CDR3 length: 13 amino acids. Sequenced: PBMCs or T cells enriched from blood (not recorded which). The receptor was derived from a woman in her thirties or forties who had recovered from COVID-19. This chain uses TRBV24-1 with TRBJ1-2, with D perhaps matching TRBD1 (6 bases). The DNA for the CDR3 is TGTGCCACCACCCGGGGAGGGGGATATGGCTACACCTTC. It encodes CATTRGGGYGYTF.